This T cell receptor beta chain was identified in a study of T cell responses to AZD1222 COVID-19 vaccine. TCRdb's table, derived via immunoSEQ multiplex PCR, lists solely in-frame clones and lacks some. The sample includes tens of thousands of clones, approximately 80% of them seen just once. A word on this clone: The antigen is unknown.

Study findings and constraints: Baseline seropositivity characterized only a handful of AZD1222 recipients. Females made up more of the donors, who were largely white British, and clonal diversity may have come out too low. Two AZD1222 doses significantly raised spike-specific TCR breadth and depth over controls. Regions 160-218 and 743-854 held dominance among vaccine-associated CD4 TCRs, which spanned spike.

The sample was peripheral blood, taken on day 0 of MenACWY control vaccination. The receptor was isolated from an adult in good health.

The CDR3 reads CAWSTNVGSVYEQYF. The CDR3 nucleotides read TGTGCCTGGAGTACGAATGTCGGCAGTGTCTACGAGCAGTACTTC. J is TRBJ2-7 and V is TRBV30; D not resolved. Germline-derived CDR1 and CDR2 are GTSNPN and SVGIG (reference sequence). The CDR3 runs to 15 residues. V gave up 2 bases and J gave up 3 bases, with 17 bases separating them.